This T cell receptor (beta chain) was retrieved from a study of blood T cell repertoires in COVID-19. Whole-study context: Researchers got acute and convalescent COVID-19 samples from the United States, Italy and Spain. PBMCs, B-cell-depleted T cells, or T cells provided the cDNA or gDNA that made up the material.

This clone came up once. Per the authors' pipeline: Reference gene primer amplification yielded estimated nucleated cell counts. Data came from immunoSEQ multiplex PCR; TCRdb stores just in-frame clones and leaves some out. V and J calls and clone size are those listed in that table; D and trimming were worked out from the DNA. The sample lists about 150,000 clones; approximately 88% were seen once. This TCR derives from a human donor in a cohort sampled during active COVID-19. The sequenced sample was peripheral blood.

The DNA of the CDR3 is TGTGCCAGCAGCCGTCTGGGAGGGATGGACTACGAGCAGTACTTC. Translated: CASSRLGGMDYEQYF. The V gene is TRBV2, the J gene TRBJ2-7, with 7 bases lining up with TRBD2. The CDR3 consists of 15 residues. Germline trimming cut 6 bases from V and 3 bases from J; bases unmatched to any gene: 11. Per the germline V gene, CDR1 is SNHLY and CDR2 is FYNNEI.